This TCR beta chain was sequenced in a study of shared T cell receptors in the human thymus. TCRdb keeps only in-frame clones here, not all; method: immunoSEQ multiplex PCR. The table has 640,000 or so clones, about 90% seen once. This CDR3 comprises 9 residues. CDR1 DFQATT and CDR2 SNEGSKA come from the germline V gene (reference sequence). In addition, the sample was reused for a study of human thymus T cells. From that second work: Healthy Finnish infants undergoing corrective surgery for congenital heart defects were the donors. During corrective heart surgery, resections were taken, and the thymus tissue came from them. V and J gene usage appeared biased in thymic and blood repertoires. In unrelated individuals, thymic repertoires overlapped highly, according to related research.

The V and J genes are TRBV20-1 and TRBJ2-1; no firm D call. The receptor was derived from a boy in the first two years of life with a congenital heart defect. Input material: thymocytes. The DNA of the CDR3 is TGCAGCCCAGGCCATGAGCAGTTCTTC. Its translation: CSPGHEQFF.